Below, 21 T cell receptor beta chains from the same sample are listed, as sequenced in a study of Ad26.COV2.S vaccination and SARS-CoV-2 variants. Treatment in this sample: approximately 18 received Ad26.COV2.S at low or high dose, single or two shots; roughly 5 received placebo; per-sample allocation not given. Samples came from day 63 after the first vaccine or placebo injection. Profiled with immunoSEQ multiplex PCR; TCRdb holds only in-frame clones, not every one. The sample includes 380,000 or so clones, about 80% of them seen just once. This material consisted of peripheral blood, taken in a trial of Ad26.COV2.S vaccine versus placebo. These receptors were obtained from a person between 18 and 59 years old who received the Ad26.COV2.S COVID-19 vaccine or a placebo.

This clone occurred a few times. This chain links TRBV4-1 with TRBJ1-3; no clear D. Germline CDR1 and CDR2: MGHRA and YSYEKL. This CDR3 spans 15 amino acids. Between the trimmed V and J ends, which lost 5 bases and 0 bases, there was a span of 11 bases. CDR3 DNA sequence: TGCGCCAGCAGCTCACTGGGCTTCTCTGGAAACACCATATATTTT. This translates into CASSSLGFSGNTIYF.

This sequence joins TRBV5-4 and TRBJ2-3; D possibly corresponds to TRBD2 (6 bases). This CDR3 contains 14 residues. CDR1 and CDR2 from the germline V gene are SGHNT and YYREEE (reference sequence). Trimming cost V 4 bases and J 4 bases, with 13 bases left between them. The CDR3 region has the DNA TGTGCCAGCAGCCCTCAGACTAGTGCAGATACGCAGTATTTT. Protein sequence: CASSPQTSADTQYF.

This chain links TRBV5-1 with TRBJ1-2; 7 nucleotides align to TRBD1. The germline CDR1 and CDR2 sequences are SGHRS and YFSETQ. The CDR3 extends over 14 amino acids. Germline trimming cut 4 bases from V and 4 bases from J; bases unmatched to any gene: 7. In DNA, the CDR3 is TGCGCCAGCAGCCCTCAAAAGGGGGCCTATGGCTACACCTTC. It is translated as CASSPQKGAYGYTF.

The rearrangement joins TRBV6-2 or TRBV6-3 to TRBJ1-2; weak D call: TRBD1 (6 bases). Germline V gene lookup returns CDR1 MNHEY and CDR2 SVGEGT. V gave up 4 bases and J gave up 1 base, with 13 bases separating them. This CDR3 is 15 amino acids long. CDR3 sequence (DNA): TGTGCCAGCAGTTCAATGACAGGATATAACTATGGCTACACCTTC. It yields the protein CASSSMTGYNYGYTF.

The CDR3 nucleotides read TGTGCCTGGAGGGACGGGACAGCCCTTGGGCAGCCCCAGCATTTT. Protein: CAWRDGTALGQPQHF. This rearrangement joins TRBV30 to TRBJ1-5; 7 bases map to TRBD1. This CDR3 is 15 amino acids long. Germline V gives CDR1 GTSNPN, CDR2 SVGIG (reference sequence). V trimming: 3 bases; J trimming: 7 bases; junction bases outside the gene matches: 12.

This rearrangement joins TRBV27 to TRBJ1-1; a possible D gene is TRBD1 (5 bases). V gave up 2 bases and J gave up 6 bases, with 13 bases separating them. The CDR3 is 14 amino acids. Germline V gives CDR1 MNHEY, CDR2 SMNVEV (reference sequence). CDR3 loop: CASSLLGTGAEAFF. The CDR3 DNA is TGTGCCAGCAGTTTACTCGGGACCGGGGCTGAAGCTTTCTTT.

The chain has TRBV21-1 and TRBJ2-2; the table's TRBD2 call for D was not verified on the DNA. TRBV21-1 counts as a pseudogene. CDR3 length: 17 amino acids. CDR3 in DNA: TGTGCCAGCAGCAAAGACCAGCTAGCGGGGAACACCGGGGAGCTGTTTTTT. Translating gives CASSKDQLAGNTGELFF.

The CDR3 DNA sequence: TGTGCCAGCAGCCAACAAAGCGGAAAAGACTATGAGCAGTTCTTC. It encodes CASSQQSGKDYEQFF. V usage is TRBV4-2 and J usage is TRBJ2-1; perhaps TRBD2 as D (5 bases). This CDR3 region has 15 residues. Germline CDR1 and CDR2: LGHNA and YNFKEQ. V lost 2 bases to trimming and J lost 8 bases, with 16 bases between them.

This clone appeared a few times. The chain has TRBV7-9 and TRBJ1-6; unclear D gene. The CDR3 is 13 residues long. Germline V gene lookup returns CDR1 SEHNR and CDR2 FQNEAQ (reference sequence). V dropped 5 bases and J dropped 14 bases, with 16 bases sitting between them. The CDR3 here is CASSPMAEWALHF. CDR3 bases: TGTGCCAGCAGCCCAATGGCGGAATGGGCCCTCCACTTT.

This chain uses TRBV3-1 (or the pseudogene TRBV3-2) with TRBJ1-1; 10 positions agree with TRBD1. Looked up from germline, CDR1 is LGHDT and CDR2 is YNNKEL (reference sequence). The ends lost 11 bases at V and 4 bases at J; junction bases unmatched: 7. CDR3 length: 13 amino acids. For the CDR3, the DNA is TGTGCCGACAGGGGGCGCGAGGGCACTGAAGCTTTCTTT. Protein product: CADRGREGTEAFF.

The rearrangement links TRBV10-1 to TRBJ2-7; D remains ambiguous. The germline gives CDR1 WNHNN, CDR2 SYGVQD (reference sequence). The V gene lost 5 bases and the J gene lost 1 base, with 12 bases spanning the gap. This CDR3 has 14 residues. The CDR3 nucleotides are TGCGCCAGCAGTCCCATACCCGGGTCCTACGAGCAGTACTTC. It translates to CASSPIPGSYEQYF.

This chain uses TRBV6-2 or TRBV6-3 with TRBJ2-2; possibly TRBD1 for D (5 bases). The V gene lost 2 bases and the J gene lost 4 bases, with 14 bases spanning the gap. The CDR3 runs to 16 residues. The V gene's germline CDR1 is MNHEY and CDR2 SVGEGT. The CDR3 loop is CASSYNSQGPTGELFF. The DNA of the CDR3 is TGTGCCAGCAGTTACAATTCCCAGGGCCCCACCGGGGAGCTGTTTTTT.

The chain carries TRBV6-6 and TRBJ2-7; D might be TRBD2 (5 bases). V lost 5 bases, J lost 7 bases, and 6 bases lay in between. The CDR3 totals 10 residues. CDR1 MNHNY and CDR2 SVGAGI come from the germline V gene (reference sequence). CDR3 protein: CASSGSEQYF. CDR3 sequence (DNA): TGTGCCAGCAGTGGGAGTGAGCAGTACTTC.

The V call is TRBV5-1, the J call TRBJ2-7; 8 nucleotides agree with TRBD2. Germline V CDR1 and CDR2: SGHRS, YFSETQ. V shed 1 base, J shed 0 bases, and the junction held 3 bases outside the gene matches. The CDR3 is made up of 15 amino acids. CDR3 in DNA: TGCGCCAGCAGCTTGCTAGCGGGCTTCTCCTACGAGCAGTACTTC. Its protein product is CASSLLAGFSYEQYF.

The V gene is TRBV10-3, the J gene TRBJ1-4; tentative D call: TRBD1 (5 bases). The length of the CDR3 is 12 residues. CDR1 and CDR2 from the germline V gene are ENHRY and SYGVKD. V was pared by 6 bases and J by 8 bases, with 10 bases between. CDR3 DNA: TGTGCCATCAGAGGGACGGGGGAAAAACTGTTTTTT. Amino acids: CAIRGTGEKLFF.

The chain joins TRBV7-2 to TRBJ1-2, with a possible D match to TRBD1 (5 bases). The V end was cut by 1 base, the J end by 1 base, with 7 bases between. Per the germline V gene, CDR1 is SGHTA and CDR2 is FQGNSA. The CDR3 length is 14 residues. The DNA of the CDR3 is TGTGCCAGCAGCTTAGGGGGGGTTAACTATGGCTACACCTTC. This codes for CASSLGGVNYGYTF.

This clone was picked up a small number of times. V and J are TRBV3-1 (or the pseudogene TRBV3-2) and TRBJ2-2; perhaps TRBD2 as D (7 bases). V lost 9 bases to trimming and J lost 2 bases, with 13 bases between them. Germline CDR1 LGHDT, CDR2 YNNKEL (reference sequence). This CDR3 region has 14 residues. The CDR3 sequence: CASIRGGNTGELFF. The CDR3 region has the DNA TGTGCCAGTATAAGGGGGGGTAACACCGGGGAGCTGTTTTTT.

CDR3 loop: CAWASGSSYNEQFF. In nucleotides, the CDR3 is TGTGCCTGGGCCAGCGGGAGCTCCTACAATGAGCAGTTCTTC. The rearrangement links TRBV30 to TRBJ2-1, with TRBD2 identical over 8 bases. The ends lost 5 bases at V and 0 bases at J; junction bases unmatched: 3. The CDR3 spans 14 residues. Per the germline V gene, CDR1 is GTSNPN and CDR2 is SVGIG (reference sequence).

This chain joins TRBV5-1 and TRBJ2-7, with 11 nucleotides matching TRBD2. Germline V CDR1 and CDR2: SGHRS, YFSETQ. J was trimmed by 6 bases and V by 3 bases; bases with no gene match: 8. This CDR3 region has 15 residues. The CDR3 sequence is CASSYTSGGSGEQYF. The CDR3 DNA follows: TGCGCCAGCAGCTACACTAGCGGGGGCTCGGGCGAGCAGTACTTC.

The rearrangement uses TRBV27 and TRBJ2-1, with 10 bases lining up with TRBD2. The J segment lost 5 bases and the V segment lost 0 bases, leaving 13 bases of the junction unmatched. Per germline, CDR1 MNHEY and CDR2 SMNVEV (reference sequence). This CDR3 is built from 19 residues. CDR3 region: CASSLSSWTSGTRDNEQFF. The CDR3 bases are TGTGCCAGCAGTTTATCTTCCTGGACTAGCGGAACACGGGACAATGAGCAGTTCTTC.

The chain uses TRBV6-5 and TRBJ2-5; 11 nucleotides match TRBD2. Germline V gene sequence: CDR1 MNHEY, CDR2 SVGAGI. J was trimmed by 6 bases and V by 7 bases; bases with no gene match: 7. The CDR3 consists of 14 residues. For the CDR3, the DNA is TGTGCCAGCACCCTTAGCGGGAGGGCCAAGACCCAGTACTTC. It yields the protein CASTLSGRAKTQYF.